This T cell receptor (beta chain) was observed in a study of T cell changes during pregnancy in multiple sclerosis. The table came from immunoSEQ multiplex PCR; TCRdb's copy has only in-frame clones and leaves some out. The repertoire holds tens of thousands of clones, with 90% as singletons. The CDR3 is made up of 16 amino acids. V was pared by 1 base and J by 2 bases, with 12 bases between. Germline CDR1 is SGHDN and CDR2 is FVKESK. The material was CD4+ T cells from peripheral blood mononuclear cells, obtained before pregnancy. The chain has TRBV14 and TRBJ1-3; D is possibly TRBD1 (5 bases). This TCR was recovered from a female donor with multiple sclerosis, enrolled in a pregnancy study. Here the CDR3 reads CASSQVGTFAGNTIYF. The CDR3 nucleotides are TGTGCCAGCAGCCAAGTAGGGACTTTCGCTGGAAACACCATATATTTT.